The sample holds many counts of the clone carrying this T cell receptor beta chain. Time point here: newly diagnosed GD, antithyroid drugs for less than 3 months. The authors made the TCR library using RNA they extracted from PBMCs. The entry originates in a study of regulatory T cells in long-lasting Graves disease. Arm-PCR of CDR3 regions with iRepertoire HTBI primers generated TCR beta libraries. Each CDR3 protein is one row after TCRdb ran MiXCR on the multiplex PCR reads. The data show about 450,000 distinct CDR3 sequences, with about 15% seen just once and roughly 15% held by the top ten. The same data also contributed to another study, on T cells in Graves' hyperthyroidism and ophthalmopathy.

This receptor was taken from a woman between 45 and 60 years old with Graves disease. Sequenced material: peripheral blood mononuclear cells (PBMCs), taken at new diagnosis, from a patient treated with antithyroid drugs.

In DNA form, the CDR3 reads TGTGCCAGCAGCCATGGGACTAGCGGTAACACAGATACGCAGTATTTT. Translation: CASSHGTSGNTDTQYF. The gene calls are TRBV3-1 and TRBJ2-3; 11 bases align to TRBD2. This CDR3 comprises 16 residues. Germline V lookup: CDR1 LGHDT, CDR2 YNNKEL (reference sequence). The trim removed 3 bases at V and 2 bases at J, leaving 4 bases unmatched.